These T cell receptor beta chains were read from a single sample in a study of blood T cells in healthy people across ages. From the 5' RACE reads, TCRdb called clonotypes with MiXCR, one entry per CDR3 protein. In the table there are around 1,700,000 distinct CDR3 sequences, 28% of which are singletons. The sequencing input was blood. Source of these receptors: a woman aged 25 to 39 in good health. CDR3s leave out the opening cysteine and the closing phenylalanine or tryptophan.

TRBV15	TRBJ2-1	16	VTSRDHGTSGRYNEQF
TRBV10-2	TRBJ2-5	15	ASSESKLLAGSETQY
TRBV3-1	TRBJ2-3	14	ASSQEGGGGTDTQY
TRBV5-1	TRBJ1-2	12	ASSAQQGAYGYT
TRBV28	TRBJ2-5	11	ANILGGEETQY
TRBV5-1	TRBJ1-4	14	ASSLGGQVANEKLF
TRBV12-3/TRBV12-4	TRBJ2-6	14	ASSPGRGSGANVLT
TRBV24-1	TRBJ2-3	14	ATSDMGGGLTDTQY
TRBV28	TRBJ2-5	13	ASSSTSGARETQY
TRBV6-2/TRBV6-3	TRBJ1-4	15	ASSYWGGLGFNEKLF
TRBV29-1	.	14	SVEDPGGAQGYEQY
TRBV5-1	TRBJ1-6	13	ASSLAAGSNSPLH
TRBV20-1	TRBJ2-1	8	SARIDGQF
TRBV5-1	TRBJ1-1	12	ASRGQPSDTEAF
TRBV6-5	TRBJ1-4	17	ASSYSMAGGGQYNGKLF
TRBV7-9	TRBJ1-6	15	ASSLGQGGSYNSPLH
TRBV29-1	TRBJ2-2	11	SASLTGDGELF
TRBV6-5	TRBJ1-5	13	ASSPGSRGNQPQH
TRBV2	TRBJ2-3	12	ASQRQPSTDTQY
TRBV6-2/TRBV6-3	TRBJ1-1	12	ASSGLGMIDGAF
TRBV10-2	TRBJ1-4	13	ASSDIRGPSEKLF
TRBV28	TRBJ1-5	12	ASRPTGSGQPQH
TRBV29-1	TRBJ2-7	10	SVATGRGEQY
TRBV20-1	TRBJ1-2	12	SARLGRGSYGYT